The source of this TCR beta chain is a study of T cells in Graves' hyperthyroidism and ophthalmopathy (dated 2019 in TCRdb). With respect to the entire study: Peripheral blood was collected at initial diagnosis, before any treatment. A discovery cohort of roughly 96 patients, roughly 43 with Graves' ophthalmopathy and 57 with stable Graves' hyperthyroidism, was used to find distinguishing TCR V-J signatures. Prospective prediction of ophthalmopathy was tested in an independent validation cohort of fewer than 20 hyperthyroidism patients and 17 patients who later progressed to ophthalmopathy. The 100 or so discovery patients were randomly split 7:3 into training and test sets. The study also compared thyroid tissue and blood T-cell repertoires from five or six Graves' hyperthyroidism patients. Once sampling was done, hyperthyroidism patients were given methimazole at a starting dose of 30 mg daily, whereas ophthalmopathy patients were given high-dose intravenous methylprednisolone. According to the paper, TCR Vbeta CDR3 sequencing was carried out on roughly 130 peripheral blood samples, which came from fewer than 50 ophthalmopathy, around 74 hyperthyroidism and approximately 17 progressor patients.

Stable Graves' hyperthyroidism was defined as the absence of progression to ophthalmopathy over 18 months of follow-up. Hyperthyroidism patients were newly diagnosed, had a disease duration of under 2 months, and were aged 18 to 65 years. Any patient with an uncontrolled infection, another autoimmune disease, pregnancy or lactation was excluded. Diagnoses were established on the basis of clinical symptoms, serum thyroxine and TRAb, thyroid ultrasound, and orbital computed tomography. Ficoll-Paque density gradient centrifugation was used to isolate PBMCs from around 10 ml of fresh peripheral blood. Total RNA was extracted with Trizol reagent, and quality was checked on an Agilent 2100 Bioanalyzer. TCR beta CDR3 regions were amplified from RNA transcripts. For the first round of RT-PCR on the TCR CDR3, the HTBI primer set was used together with the Qiagen OneStep RT-PCR kit. The libraries were constructed in a second round of multiplex PCR and then size-selected and purified. The libraries were sequenced on an Illumina HiSeq2000 using paired-end 100 bp reads. The paper's processing steps were these. Raw data were processed with SOAPnuke, discarding reads with adapters, uncalled bases, mean Phred below 15, or no exact constant-primer or identifier match. COPE v1.2.5 was used to merge high-quality paired reads, and clonotypes were defined as unique nucleotide sequences. Clonotypes were aligned to IMGT TRBV, TRBD and TRBJ reference segments using MiTCR v1.1. The analysis included only V-J combinations with a frequency above 0.0001, which together covered over 98% of the repertoires. A TCS score was defined as the ratio of F50 (clonal expansion) to E x V (chaos), with BLOSUM62-based TCRdist applied between CDR3 peptides within each V-J. Welch's t-statistics and random forest reduced approximately 520 V-J features to some 14, which were used in a naive Bayes classifier (R e1071). Using fastp trimming at Q25 and MiXCR clonotype assembly, TCRdb reanalyzed the public sequencing data and kept in-frame beta chains. Every entry covers one CDR3 protein and lists the most common genes and DNA from its rows. These V and J calls derive from TCRdb rather than the authors' analysis. Here the sample has under 700,000 distinct CDR3 sequences; approximately 15% occur a single time. The leading ten clones occupy around 18% of the sample.

What the study reported, not specific to this receptor: Most expanded thyroid clonotypes (frequency above 0.001) were also detected in blood, a finding suggesting that blood repertoires may reflect thyroid immune responses. Ophthalmopathy was separated from stable hyperthyroidism by a 13 V-J signature model, with about 88% sensitivity and 81% to 82% specificity obtained in cross-validation and 80%/75% obtained in testing. In validation, progression to ophthalmopathy was predicted by the model with almost 71% sensitivity and just over 72% specificity, a median of approximately 6.5 months before onset. No statistical method was used to set the sample size in advance, and investigators knew the group allocation.

Ten or more counts support this clonotype. This clone's antigen is unknown. One base away there is no much larger clone; base qualities are not given. The source of this sequence is a woman under 30 with Graves' hyperthyroidism. Sequencing input: blood.

The CDR3 reads as follows: CASSRQQAAGETQYF. The base sequence is TGTGCCAGCAGCAGACAGCAGGCGGCCGGAGAGACCCAGTACTTC. This chain is built from TRBV7-2 and TRBJ2-5, with TRBD1 perhaps the D gene, on 5 matching bases. V sheds 5 bases and J sheds 4 bases, leaving 17 bases between their ends. Inclusive of the bounding cysteine and phenylalanine, the CDR3 is 15 residues long. Only CDR3 DNA remains: 45 bases, in frame from the first base. For CDR1 and CDR2, the germline V gene lists SGHTA and FQGNSA.